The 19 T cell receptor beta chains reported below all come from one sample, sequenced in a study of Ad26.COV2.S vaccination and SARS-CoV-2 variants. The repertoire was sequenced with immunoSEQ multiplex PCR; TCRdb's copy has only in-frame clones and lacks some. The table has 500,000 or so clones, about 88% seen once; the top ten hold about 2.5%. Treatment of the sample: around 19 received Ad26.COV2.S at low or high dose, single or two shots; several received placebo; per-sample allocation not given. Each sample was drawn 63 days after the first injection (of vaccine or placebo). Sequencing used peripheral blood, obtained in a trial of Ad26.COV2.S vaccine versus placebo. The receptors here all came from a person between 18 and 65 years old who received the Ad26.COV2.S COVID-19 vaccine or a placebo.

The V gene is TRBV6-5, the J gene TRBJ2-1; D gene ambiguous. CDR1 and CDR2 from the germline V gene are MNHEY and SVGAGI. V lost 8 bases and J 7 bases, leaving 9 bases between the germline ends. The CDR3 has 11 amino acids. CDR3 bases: TGTGCCAGCGGCCAGTTTAATGAGCAGTTCTTC. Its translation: CASGQFNEQFF.

The CDR3 DNA follows: TGTGCCAGCAGCTTAGGAGGTCAGGCTGGAAACACCATATATTTT. It encodes CASSLGGQAGNTIYF. The chain has TRBV11-3 and TRBJ1-3, with unresolved D. Trimming took 1 base from V and 2 from J, leaving 9 bases between them. The CDR3 loop spans 15 amino acids. CDR1 is SGHNT, CDR2 YENEEA, per germline.

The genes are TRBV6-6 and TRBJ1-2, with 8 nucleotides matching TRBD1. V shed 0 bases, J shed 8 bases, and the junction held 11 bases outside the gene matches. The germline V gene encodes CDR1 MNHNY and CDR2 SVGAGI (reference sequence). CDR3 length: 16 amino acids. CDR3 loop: CASSYSLQGAFGGYTF. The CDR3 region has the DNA TGTGCCAGCAGTTACTCGCTTCAGGGGGCTTTCGGAGGCTACACCTTC.

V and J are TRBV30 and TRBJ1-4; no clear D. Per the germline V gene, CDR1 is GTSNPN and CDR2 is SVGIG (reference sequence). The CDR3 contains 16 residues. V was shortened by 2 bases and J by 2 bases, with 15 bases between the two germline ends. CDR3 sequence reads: CAWSPTKYWTNEKLFF. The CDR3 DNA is TGTGCCTGGAGTCCTACGAAATACTGGACTAATGAAAAACTGTTTTTT. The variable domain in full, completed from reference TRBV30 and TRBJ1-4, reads SQTIHQWPATLVQPVGSPLSLECTVEGTSNPNLYWYRQAAGRGLQLLFYSVGIGQISSEVPQNLSASRPQDRQFILSSKKLLLSDSGFYLCAWSPTKYWTNEKLFFGSGTQLSVL.

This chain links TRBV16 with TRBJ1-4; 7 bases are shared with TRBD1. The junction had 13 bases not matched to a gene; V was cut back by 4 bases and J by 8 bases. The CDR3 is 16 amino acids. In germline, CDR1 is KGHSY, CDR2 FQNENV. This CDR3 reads CASSLTTGVQEEKLFF. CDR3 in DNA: TGTGCCAGCAGCCTTACTACAGGGGTACAGGAGGAAAAACTGTTTTTT.

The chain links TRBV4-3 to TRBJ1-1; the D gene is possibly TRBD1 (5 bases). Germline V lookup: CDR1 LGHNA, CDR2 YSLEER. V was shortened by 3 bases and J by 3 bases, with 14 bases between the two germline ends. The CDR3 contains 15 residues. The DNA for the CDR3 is TGCGCCAGCAGCCAGCAGGGCCGGGCCCACACTGAAGCTTTCTTT. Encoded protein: CASSQQGRAHTEAFF.

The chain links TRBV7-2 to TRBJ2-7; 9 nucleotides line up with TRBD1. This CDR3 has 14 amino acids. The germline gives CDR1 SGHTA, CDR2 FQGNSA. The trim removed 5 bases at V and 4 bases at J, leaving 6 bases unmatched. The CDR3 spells CASSQDRGDYEQYF. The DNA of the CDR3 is TGTGCCAGCAGCCAGGACAGGGGAGATTACGAGCAGTACTTC.

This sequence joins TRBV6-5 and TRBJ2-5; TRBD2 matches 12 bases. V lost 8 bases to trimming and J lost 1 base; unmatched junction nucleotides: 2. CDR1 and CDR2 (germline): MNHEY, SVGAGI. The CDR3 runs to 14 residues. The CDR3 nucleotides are TGTGCCAGCGGACTAGCGGGGTTCCAAGAGACCCAGTACTTC. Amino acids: CASGLAGFQETQYF.

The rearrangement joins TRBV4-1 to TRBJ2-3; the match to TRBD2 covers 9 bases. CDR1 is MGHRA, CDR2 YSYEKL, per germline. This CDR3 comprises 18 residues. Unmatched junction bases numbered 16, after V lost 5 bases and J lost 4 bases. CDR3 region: CASSKAPPAGGLSDTQYF. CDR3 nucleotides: TGCGCCAGCAGCAAAGCCCCCCCAGCGGGGGGACTCTCAGATACGCAGTATTTT.

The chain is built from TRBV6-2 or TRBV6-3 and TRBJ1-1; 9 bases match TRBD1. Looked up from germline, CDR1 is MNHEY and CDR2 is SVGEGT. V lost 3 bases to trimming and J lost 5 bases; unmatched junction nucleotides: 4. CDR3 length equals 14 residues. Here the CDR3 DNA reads TGTGCCAGCAGTTATGGGACAGGGACGACTGAAGCTTTCTTT. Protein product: CASSYGTGTTEAFF.

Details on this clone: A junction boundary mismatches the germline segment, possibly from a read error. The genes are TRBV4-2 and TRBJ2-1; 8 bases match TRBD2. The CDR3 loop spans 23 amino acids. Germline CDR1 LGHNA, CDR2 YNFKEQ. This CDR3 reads CASSKEGPSGSLVRLSSYNEQFF. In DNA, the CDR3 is TGTGCCAGCAGCAAAGAGGGTCCCAGCGGGAGTCTTGTTCGGCTCAGTTCCTACAATGAGCAGTTCTTC.

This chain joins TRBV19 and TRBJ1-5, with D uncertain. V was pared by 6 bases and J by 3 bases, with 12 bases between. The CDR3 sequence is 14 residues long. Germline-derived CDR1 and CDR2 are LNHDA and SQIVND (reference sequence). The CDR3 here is CASSRTGNNQPQHF. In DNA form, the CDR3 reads TGTGCCAGTAGCAGGACGGGGAACAATCAGCCCCAGCATTTT.

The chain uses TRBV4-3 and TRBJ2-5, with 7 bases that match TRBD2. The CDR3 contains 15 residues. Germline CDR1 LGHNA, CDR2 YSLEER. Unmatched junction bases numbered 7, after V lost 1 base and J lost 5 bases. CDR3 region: CASSQGSGIVETQYF. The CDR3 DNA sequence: TGCGCCAGCAGCCAAGGGAGCGGGATTGTGGAGACCCAGTACTTC.

In DNA, the CDR3 is TGTGCCAGCAGCCCGTCGGGAGGGGTGGGGTACGAGCAGTACTTC. Its translation is CASSPSGGVGYEQYF. The genes are TRBV3-1 (or the pseudogene TRBV3-2) and TRBJ2-7; 8 bases agree with TRBD2. Germline loops: CDR1 LGHDT, CDR2 YNNKEL (reference sequence). J lost 4 bases, V lost 4 bases, and 9 bases had no gene match. The CDR3 runs to 15 residues.

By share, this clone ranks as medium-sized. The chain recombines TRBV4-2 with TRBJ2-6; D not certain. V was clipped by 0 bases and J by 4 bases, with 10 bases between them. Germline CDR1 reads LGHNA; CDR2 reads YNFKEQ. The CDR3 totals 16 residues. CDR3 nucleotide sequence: TGTGCCAGCAGCCAAGATAATGCGAAAGGGGCCAACGTCCTGACTTTC. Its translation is CASSQDNAKGANVLTF.

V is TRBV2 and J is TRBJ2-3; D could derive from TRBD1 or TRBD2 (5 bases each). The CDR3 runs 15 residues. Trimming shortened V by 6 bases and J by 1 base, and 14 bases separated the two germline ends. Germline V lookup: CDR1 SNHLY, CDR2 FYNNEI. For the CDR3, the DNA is TGTGCCAGCAGAGACCGGGACCATCGCACAGATACGCAGTATTTT. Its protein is CASRDRDHRTDTQYF.

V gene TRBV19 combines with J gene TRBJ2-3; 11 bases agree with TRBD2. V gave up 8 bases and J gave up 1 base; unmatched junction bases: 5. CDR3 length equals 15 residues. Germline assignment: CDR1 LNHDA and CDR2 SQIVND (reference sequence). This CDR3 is CASSKTSGGTDTQYF. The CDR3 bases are TGTGCCAGTTCGAAGACTAGCGGGGGCACAGATACGCAGTATTTT. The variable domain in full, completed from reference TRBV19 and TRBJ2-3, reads DGGITQSPKYLFRKEGQNVTLSCEQNLNHDAMYWYRQDPGQGLRLIYYSQIVNDFQKGDIAEGYSVSREKKESFPLTVTSAQKNPTAFYLCASSKTSGGTDTQYFGPGTRLTVL.

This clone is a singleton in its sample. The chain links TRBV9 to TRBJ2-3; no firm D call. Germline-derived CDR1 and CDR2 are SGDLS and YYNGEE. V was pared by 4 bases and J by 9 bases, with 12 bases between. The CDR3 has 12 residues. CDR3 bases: TGTGCCAGCAGCCCCGTGGATAGCACGCAGTATTTT. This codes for CASSPVDSTQYF.

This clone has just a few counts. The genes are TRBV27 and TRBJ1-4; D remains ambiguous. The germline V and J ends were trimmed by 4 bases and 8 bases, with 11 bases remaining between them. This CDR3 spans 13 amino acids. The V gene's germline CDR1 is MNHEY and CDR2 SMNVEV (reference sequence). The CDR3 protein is CASSSTVWEKLFF. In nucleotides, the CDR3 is TGTGCCAGCAGTTCCACCGTTTGGGAAAAACTGTTTTTT.